The rows below give T cell receptor beta chains drawn from one sample of a study of cytomegalovirus exposure and HLA in healthy donors. Some clones are missing from TCRdb's copy, which holds only in-frame ones; the method was immunoSEQ multiplex PCR. The profile shows around 170,000 clones, approximately 75% of them singletons. The sequenced sample consisted of PBMCs. These receptors were taken from a girl between 5 and 17 years old in good health and CMV-seronegative. Both conserved end residues are part of each CDR3. The D gene is left open where the match is weak. A row's size may be missing; if present it is once, few, many or a size class.

CDR3nt	CDR3aa	abundance	v_gene	len	d_gene	j_gene
TGTGCCAGTAGTATTAGGGACACTTACAATGAGCAGTTCTTC	CASSIRDTYNEQFF	NA	TRBV19	14	NA	TRBJ2-1
TGTGCCAGCGGGACAGTAGGTTATTATGAAAAACTGTTTTTT	CASGTVGYYEKLFF	NA	TRBV6-5	14	TRBD1	TRBJ1-4
TGCGCCAGCAGCCAACTCGGCGGGAGCCACGAGCAGTACTTC	CASSQLGGSHEQYF	few	TRBV4-1	14	TRBD2	TRBJ2-7
TGCGCCAGCAGCGGGGGGAGTTCTGGAAACACCATATATTTT	CASSGGSSGNTIYF	NA	TRBV5-1	14	NA	TRBJ1-3
TGCGCCAGCAGCTTGGTTGGCGGGGATACGCAGTATTTT	CASSLVGGDTQYF	few	TRBV5-1	13	NA	TRBJ2-3
TGCAGCGTTGGATCTGGCATTGGCGGGGAGCTGTTTTTT	CSVGSGIGGELFF	NA	TRBV29-1	13	NA	TRBJ2-2
TGCGCCAGCGGCCAAAACCCAGGGGTGGCCATATATTTT	CASGQNPGVAIYF	NA	TRBV5-1	13	NA	TRBJ1-3
TGTGCCAGCAGATCGGGACAGACTCTCGAAGCTTTCTTT	CASRSGQTLEAFF	NA	TRBV7-9	13	TRBD1	TRBJ1-1
TGTGCCAGCAGTCTCCGGACAGAGAACACTGAAGCTTTCTTT	CASSLRTENTEAFF	few	TRBV2	14	NA	TRBJ1-1
TGCGCCAGCAGCTTAGGGGGAGGAAACACCATATATTTT	CASSLGGGNTIYF	NA	TRBV5-1	13	NA	TRBJ1-3
TGTGCCACCAGCAGGGAAACAGGGAACCCTCCCATCTATGGCTACACCTTC	CATSRETGNPPIYGYTF	few	TRBV15	17	NA	TRBJ1-2
TGTGCCAGCAGCGCGCAGGATAGCAATCAGCCCCAGCATTTT	CASSAQDSNQPQHF	NA	TRBV7-9	14	NA	TRBJ1-5
TGTGCCAGCTTACAAGCGGGGGGGCCCCGAGAGACCCAGTACTTC	CASLQAGGPRETQYF	NA	TRBV18	15	TRBD2	TRBJ2-5
TGTGCCAGCAGCTTAGGGCGGGGGGAGACCCAGTACTTC	CASSLGRGETQYF	NA	TRBV7-7	13	TRBD2	TRBJ2-5
TGTGCCAGCAGCTTATCAGCTACTGGACAGATCAACTATGGCTACACCTTC	CASSLSATGQINYGYTF	once	TRBV7-9	17	NA	TRBJ1-2
TGTGCCAGCAGTTTATCGGGATGGCAGGGTACAGAGACCCAGTACTTC	CASSLSGWQGTETQYF	NA	TRBV27	16	NA	TRBJ2-5
TGTGCCAGCAGTCCGCCAAGGGTGGAGGTGGGGTACCAGTACTTC	CASSPPRVEVGYQYF	NA	TRBV2	15	NA	TRBJ2-5
TGTGCCAGCAGCTTAGGAGCGGGCCAGTATTTT	CASSLGAGQYF	NA	TRBV7-2	11	NA	TRBJ2-3
TGTGCCAGCAGACTGCAGGGGGCTCGGCAGCCCCAGCATTTT	CASRLQGARQPQHF	NA	TRBV6-1	14	TRBD1	TRBJ1-5
TGTGCCAGCAGCTTTACAGGTCCATCCTACGAGCAGTACTTC	CASSFTGPSYEQYF	NA	TRBV5-6	14	NA	TRBJ2-7
TGTGCCAGCAGCCCCCTGGCGGGGGGAGCCAAAAACATTCAGTACTTC	CASSPLAGGAKNIQYF	NA	TRBV27	16	TRBD2	TRBJ2-4
TGTGCCAGCAGCTTGGAAGAGGTTAATGAGCAGTTCTTC	CASSLEEVNEQFF	NA	TRBV5-4	13	NA	TRBJ2-1
TGTGCCATCAGTGATCGGGTTAGCTCCTACAATGAGCAGTTCTTC	CAISDRVSSYNEQFF	NA	TRBV10-3	15	NA	TRBJ2-1
TGTGCCAGCAGTCGCTCGGCGGGTGGCTACACCTTC	CASSRSAGGYTF	NA	TRBV6-5	12	NA	TRBJ1-2
TGCGCCAGCAGTGAGACTCAGGGGGCTCCTAGCAATCAGCCCCAGCATTTT	CASSETQGAPSNQPQHF	few	TRBV10-1	17	TRBD1	TRBJ1-5
TGCGCCAGCAGCTTCCAGGGGGAGAACACTGAAGCTTTCTTT	CASSFQGENTEAFF	NA	TRBV5-1	14	TRBD1	TRBJ1-1
TGTGCCAGCAGCTTTAGCGGACGGGCGAACACCGGGGAGCTGTTTTTT	CASSFSGRANTGELFF	few	TRBV5-6	16	NA	TRBJ2-2
TGCAGTGCTAGGTGGACAAATGGCTACACCTTC	CSARWTNGYTF	NA	TRBV20-1	11	NA	TRBJ1-2
TGTGCCTGGTCCCTGGGGCTAGCCTACGAGCAGTACTTC	CAWSLGLAYEQYF	NA	TRBV30	13	NA	TRBJ2-7
TGTGCCAGCAGCTTAGAGCCACCGGGACTAGCGGGGAACAATGAGCAGTTCTTC	CASSLEPPGLAGNNEQFF	NA	TRBV11-3	18	TRBD2	TRBJ2-1
TGTGCCAGCAGCCAAGGGGGGGTGTACGAGCAGTACTTC	CASSQGGVYEQYF	NA	TRBV4-2	13	NA	TRBJ2-7
TGTGCCAGCCGGGACAGGGATGCGACTGGAAACACCATATATTTT	CASRDRDATGNTIYF	NA	TRBV6-5	15	TRBD1	TRBJ1-3
TGTGCCAGTAGGCCAGACAGGGCAGGAGGCAATCAGCCCCAGCATTTT	CASRPDRAGGNQPQHF	NA	TRBV19	16	TRBD1	TRBJ1-5
TGTGCCAGCACCCACGGGATGACCGGGGAGCTGTTTTTT	CASTHGMTGELFF	NA	TRBV7-9	13	NA	TRBJ2-2
TGTGCCAGCAGTGCACAGCGGGGGACACAAGAGACCCAGTACTTC	CASSAQRGTQETQYF	few	TRBV6-1	15	TRBD2	TRBJ2-5
TGTGCCAGCTCACCCACCCGGACAGGATCGAACACTGAAGCTTTCTTT	CASSPTRTGSNTEAFF	NA	TRBV18	16	TRBD1	TRBJ1-1
TGTGCCAGCTCACTAGACAGGGGGGTGACGAACACTGAAGCTTTCTTT	CASSLDRGVTNTEAFF	NA	TRBV18	16	TRBD1	TRBJ1-1
TGTGCCAGCAGAAGGCGAGGGGGGGGTTATGGCTACACCTTC	CASRRRGGGYGYTF	NA	TRBV6-5	14	NA	TRBJ1-2
TGTGCCACTCGACAGGGGGCTGAGGCTGGGGCCAACGTCCTGACTTTC	CATRQGAEAGANVLTF	NA	TRBV5-4	16	TRBD1	TRBJ2-6
TGTGCCAGCAGCTCTGGACAGGTAGGAAGGCAGTTCTTC	CASSSGQVGRQFF	NA	TRBV5-4	13	TRBD1	TRBJ2-1
TGTGCCAGCAAGAGGGTTTGGGATCGTGGCAATGAGCAGTTCTTC	CASKRVWDRGNEQFF	NA	TRBV19	15	NA	TRBJ2-1
TGCAGCGTTGGCACCTCTACTTGGAATGAGCAGTTCTTC	CSVGTSTWNEQFF	few	TRBV29-1	13	NA	TRBJ2-1
TGTGCCAGCTCACCCCCCGCCCGTCTCGGGGAGCAGTACTTC	CASSPPARLGEQYF	NA	TRBV18	14	NA	TRBJ2-7
TGTGCCAGCAGTTCGAAGGGGGGGGCCCTCAATCAGCCCCAGCATTTT	CASSSKGGALNQPQHF	NA	TRBV28	16	NA	TRBJ1-5
TGTGCCAGCAGTCCGGGACAGCGAGATCAGCCCCAGCATTTT	CASSPGQRDQPQHF	NA	TRBV6-5	14	TRBD1	TRBJ1-5
TGTGCCAGCAGCTTACCCGGACAGGGTCCCTACGAGCAGTACTTC	CASSLPGQGPYEQYF	NA	TRBV5-4	15	TRBD1	TRBJ2-7
TGTGCCAGTAGTATACCTACCGGTGGGGGGACAGGGAAGAACACTGAAGCTTTCTTT	CASSIPTGGGTGKNTEAFF	NA	TRBV19	19	TRBD1	TRBJ1-1
TGTGCCAGCTCACCAAGGGGCGGACCTTTTGCAACTAATGAAAAACTGTTTTTT	CASSPRGGPFATNEKLFF	NA	TRBV18	18	NA	TRBJ1-4
TGTGCCAGCAGACCCGGACTGACAGGTTCGGAAGCTTTCTTT	CASRPGLTGSEAFF	NA	TRBV27	14	NA	TRBJ1-1
TGTGCCAGCCGGCAGGGAGGGGGCACTGAAGCTTTCTTT	CASRQGGGTEAFF	NA	TRBV6-5	13	NA	TRBJ1-1
TGTGCCAGCAGCTTGGAGGGACAGGGGCAAGAGACCCAGTACTTC	CASSLEGQGQETQYF	once	TRBV5-6	15	TRBD1	TRBJ2-5
TGTGCCAGCACCCCCACCGCAGGGGGGAATAATTCACCCCTCCACTTT	CASTPTAGGNNSPLHF	NA	TRBV5-4	16	TRBD1	TRBJ1-6
TGCGCCAGCAGCTTGGAACAGTACAATGAGCAGTTCTTC	CASSLEQYNEQFF	NA	TRBV5-1	13	NA	TRBJ2-1
TGTGCCAGCAGCCCGACCACAGGGCAAATCCCCTACGAGCAGTACTTC	CASSPTTGQIPYEQYF	NA	TRBV7-9	16	NA	TRBJ2-7
TGTGCCAGCAGCTTAGAAGCGGGGGGGAACGAGCAGTACTTC	CASSLEAGGNEQYF	NA	TRBV7-2	14	TRBD2	TRBJ2-7
TGTGCCAGCAGTGAAGAGAGGGCCCTCACCGGGGAGCTGTTTTTT	CASSEERALTGELFF	NA	TRBV2	15	NA	TRBJ2-2
TGTGCCAGTAGGACAGGACCTGGGGGGGGTCAGCCCCAGCATTTT	CASRTGPGGGQPQHF	NA	TRBV19	15	NA	TRBJ1-5
TGTGCCAGCAGCCCACGCGGGGCCTACTACGAGCAGTACTTC	CASSPRGAYYEQYF	NA	TRBV5-6	14	NA	TRBJ2-7
TGCGCCAGCAGCTTACGGGCAGGGGGCATTATCGGGACTGAAGCTTTCTTT	CASSLRAGGIIGTEAFF	few	TRBV5-1	17	TRBD1	TRBJ1-1